The 21 T cell receptor beta chains given below trace back to one sample, sequenced in a study of PD-1 blockade in classical Hodgkin lymphoma. Patients all relapsed after autologous stem cell transplantation, and there was variation in brentuximab vedotin exposure. Sequencing was performed with immunoSEQ multiplex PCR; in TCRdb, only in-frame clones are kept and a portion is missing. The data show about 94,000 clones, 75% to 90% seen once. The sample was peripheral blood mononuclear cells (PBMCs), taken before the second cycle of nivolumab. The origin of the receptors is a human donor with classical Hodgkin lymphoma.

J is TRBJ2-1 and V is TRBV11-3, with TRBD2 matching over 11 bases. Germline CDR1 reads SGHNT; CDR2 reads YENEEA. Trimming at V came to 5 bases and at J to 0 bases, leaving 12 bases not matched to a gene. This CDR3 is 19 amino acids long. The CDR3 nucleotides read TGTGCCAGCAGCCGATCCGGGACTAGCGGAGTAAGCTCCTACAATGAGCAGTTCTTC. Its translation: CASSRSGTSGVSSYNEQFF.

The chain couples TRBV19 to TRBJ1-5, with 9 bases identical to TRBD1. CDR1 and CDR2 (germline): LNHDA, SQIVND (reference sequence). The CDR3 contains 13 residues. V trimming: 7 bases; J trimming: 5 bases; junction bases outside the gene matches: 3. In nucleotides, the CDR3 is TGTGCCAGTATTGGGACAGGGTATCAGCCCCAGCATTTT. Protein sequence: CASIGTGYQPQHF.

The V and J genes are TRBV4-1 and TRBJ2-1; TRBD2 agrees at 9 bases. The V gene end was trimmed by 0 bases and the J gene end by 7 bases; junction bases not matched to a gene: 13. The CDR3 totals 18 residues. Germline V gene sequence: CDR1 MGHRA, CDR2 YSYEKL. The CDR3 region has the DNA TGCGCCAGCAGCCAAGACGGGGGCAGCGGGGGGTGGATTAATGAGCAGTTCTTC. Protein product: CASSQDGGSGGWINEQFF.

This clone was counted a few times. The chain carries TRBV18 and TRBJ1-5; TRBD1 might be the D (6 bases). The CDR3 covers 16 residues. Germline CDR1 and CDR2: KGHSH and LQKENI. Trimming took 3 bases from V and 6 from J, leaving 18 bases between them. The CDR3 sequence is CASSPLGQGGGQPQHF. CDR3 nucleotides: TGTGCCAGCTCACCCTTGGGCCAGGGAGGGGGTCAGCCCCAGCATTTT. The full variable domain, its missing parts supplied by reference TRBV18 and TRBJ1-5, is NAGVMQNPRHLVRRRGQEARLRCSPMKGHSHVYWYRQLPEEGLKFMVYLQKENIIDESGMPKERFSAEFPKEGPSILRIQQVVRGDSAAYFCASSPLGQGGGQPQHFGDGTRLSIL.

On this clone: Other DNA sequences in this specimen translate into the identical CDR3. This chain connects TRBV28 to TRBJ1-5; perhaps TRBD1 as D (5 bases). The CDR3 contains 16 residues. From germline, CDR1 is MDHEN and CDR2 SYDVKM. Trimming took 2 bases from V and 0 from J, leaving 11 bases between them. The CDR3 sequence: CASSLLDSYSNQPQHF. DNA for the CDR3: TGTGCCAGCAGTTTACTAGACAGTTATAGCAATCAGCCCCAGCATTTT.

This clone has only one observation. The V call is TRBV27, the J call TRBJ2-2; D tentatively reads TRBD1 or TRBD2 (5 bases each). V was pared by 3 bases and J by 6 bases, with 23 bases between. Germline assignment: CDR1 MNHEY and CDR2 SMNVEV (reference sequence). The CDR3 totals 18 residues. The CDR3 protein is CASSFLPGAEEGAGELFF. CDR3 DNA: TGTGCCAGCAGTTTTCTTCCCGGGGCCGAGGAAGGGGCCGGGGAGCTGTTTTTT.

This chain uses TRBV10-3 with TRBJ2-3; unclear D gene. The V end was cut by 2 bases, the J end by 2 bases, with 8 bases between. CDR1 ENHRY and CDR2 SYGVKD come from the germline V gene. The length of the CDR3 is 14 residues. CDR3 sequence: CAISEKLHTDTQYF. Written as DNA, the CDR3 is TGTGCCATCAGTGAGAAGCTTCACACAGATACGCAGTATTTT.

There are a few counts of this clone. The chain has TRBV28 and TRBJ2-5; D assignment may be TRBD1 or TRBD2 (6 bases each). Germline assignment: CDR1 MDHEN and CDR2 SYDVKM. V was cut by 0 bases and J by 5 bases, with 40 bases left in between. This CDR3 is 24 amino acids long. The CDR3 loop reads CASSLCILRKPGAPGAADTETQYF. The DNA for the CDR3 is TGTGCCAGCAGTTTATGCATTTTGAGGAAACCGGGGGCCCCGGGGGCGGCAGACACGGAGACCCAGTACTTC.

The rearrangement links TRBV2 to TRBJ1-4, with unresolved D. V was shortened by 5 bases and J by 7 bases, with 8 bases between the two germline ends. CDR1 and CDR2 from the germline V gene are SNHLY and FYNNEI. CDR3 length equals 12 residues. For the CDR3, the DNA is TGTGCCAGCAGTTGGGGTTCTGAAAAACTGTTTTTT. This translates into CASSWGSEKLFF.

This chain uses TRBV15 with TRBJ2-5, with D tentatively TRBD2 (5 bases). Germline lookup yields CDR1 LNHNV and CDR2 YYDKDF (reference sequence). Trimming left V 0 bases short and J 2 bases short, with 19 bases between. The CDR3 extends over 18 amino acids. This CDR3 is CATSRDFRPRTGQETQYF. The CDR3 bases are TGTGCCACCAGCAGAGATTTTCGACCGAGGACTGGACAAGAGACCCAGTACTTC.

The chain recombines TRBV1 with TRBJ2-7; the D segment call TRBD2 is taken from the table without a DNA check. TRBV1 is a pseudogene segment. The CDR3 length is 17 residues. The CDR3 loop is CTSSRTRGKGGPYEQYF. As DNA, the CDR3 is TGCACCAGCAGCCGAACTAGGGGAAAGGGAGGGCCCTACGAGCAGTACTTC.

The chain is built from TRBV27 and TRBJ1-2; TRBD1 agrees at 7 bases. CDR3 length: 17 amino acids. Germline-derived CDR1 and CDR2 are MNHEY and SMNVEV (reference sequence). Germline trimming cut 0 bases from V and 6 bases from J; bases unmatched to any gene: 13. The CDR3 sequence: CASSLSMGAGGDDGYTF. CDR3 nucleotide sequence: TGTGCCAGCAGTTTATCGATGGGGGCAGGGGGGGATGATGGCTACACCTTC.

This clone is a singleton in its sample. The chain recombines TRBV5-1 with TRBJ2-7, with TRBD1 identical over 10 bases. With 2 bases clipped from V and 4 bases from J, the junction kept 3 bases outside the gene matches. The germline gives CDR1 SGHRS, CDR2 YFSETQ. This CDR3 is 14 amino acids long. Here the CDR3 reads CASSLGTGEYEQYF. The CDR3 coding sequence is TGCGCCAGCAGCTTAGGGACAGGGGAGTACGAGCAGTACTTC.

A word on this clone: One end of the junction does not line up with germline, which may come from a read error. This sequence joins TRBV7-7 and TRBJ2-5, with D perhaps TRBD1 or TRBD2 (5 bases each). The CDR3 has 13 amino acids. The germline V gene has CDR1 SSHAT and CDR2 FNYEAQ (reference sequence). CDR3 DNA sequence: TGTGCTAGCAGCTTGGGGGAGAGGGAGACCCAGTACTTC. Its protein product is CASSLGERETQYF.

The chain uses TRBV7-2 and TRBJ2-7, with a possible D match to TRBD1 (5 bases). The CDR3 contains 15 residues. Germline CDR1 is SGHTA and CDR2 is FQGNSA. Trimming removed 1 base from V and 2 bases from J, with 12 bases in between. The CDR3 DNA follows: TGTGCCAGCAGCTTAGAATGGACACTTCCCTACGAGCAGTACTTC. It is translated as CASSLEWTLPYEQYF. Filled out from reference TRBV7-2 and TRBJ2-7, the complete variable domain reads GAGVSQSPSNKVTEKGKDVELRCDPISGHTALYWYRQSLGQGLEFLIYFQGNSAPDKSGLPSDRFSAERTGGSVSTLTIQRTQQEDSAVYLCASSLEWTLPYEQYFGPGTRLTVT.

The V call is TRBV14, the J call TRBJ2-7; 8 positions agree with TRBD1. J gave up 5 bases and V 0 bases, and 6 bases lay outside the gene matches. The germline CDR1 and CDR2 sequences are SGHDN and FVKESK. The CDR3 is made up of 15 amino acids. The CDR3 sequence is CASSQEARGQNEQYF. The CDR3, as DNA: TGTGCCAGCAGCCAAGAGGCCAGGGGGCAGAACGAGCAGTACTTC.

The chain recombines TRBV7-9 with TRBJ1-1, with TRBD1 matching 10 bases. Germline CDR1 reads SEHNR; CDR2 reads FQNEAQ (reference sequence). The CDR3 sequence is 15 residues long. Unmatched junction bases numbered 5, after V lost 3 bases and J lost 4 bases. The CDR3 DNA reads TGTGCCAGCAGCTTCCGGGACAGGGGTCGCACTGAAGCTTTCTTT. This codes for CASSFRDRGRTEAFF. The full variable domain, completed using reference TRBV7-9 and TRBJ1-1, is DTGVSQNPRHKITKRGQNVTFRCDPISEHNRLYWYRQTLGQGPEFLTYFQNEAQLEKSRLLSDRFSAERPKGSFSTLEIQRTEQGDSAMYLCASSFRDRGRTEAFFGQGTRLTVV.

This chain links TRBV28 with TRBJ2-5, with D unresolved. The V end lost 6 bases, the J end lost 6 bases, and 11 bases lay between the germline ends. Germline lookup yields CDR1 MDHEN and CDR2 SYDVKM. The CDR3 length is 12 residues. The CDR3 loop is CASSRNRQTQYF. CDR3 nucleotide sequence: TGTGCCAGCAGCCGGAATCGCCAGACCCAGTACTTC. Complete variable domain (other parts from reference TRBV28 and TRBJ2-5): DVKVTQSSRYLVKRTGEKVFLECVQDMDHENMFWYRQDPGLGLRLIYFSYDVKMKEKGDIPEGYSVSREKKERFSLILESASTNQTSMYLCASSRNRQTQYFGPGTRLLVL.

The rearrangement joins TRBV5-1 to TRBJ2-2, with D hard to call. The CDR3 runs 11 residues. Germline V gene lookup returns CDR1 SGHRS and CDR2 YFSETQ. The ends were cut back, 1 base at V and 7 bases at J, with 2 bases in the middle. The CDR3 loop is CASSLFGELFF. The DNA of the CDR3 is TGCGCCAGCAGCTTGTTCGGGGAGCTGTTTTTT.

This chain joins TRBV18 and TRBJ2-2, with 8 nucleotides matching TRBD1. The CDR3 runs 16 residues. Germline-derived CDR1 and CDR2 are KGHSH and LQKENI. Unmatched junction bases numbered 9, after V lost 5 bases and J lost 4 bases. CDR3: CASSEPGTGITGELFF. The CDR3 coding sequence is TGTGCCAGCTCAGAGCCCGGGACAGGAATCACCGGGGAGCTGTTTTTT.

This clone appeared a single time. V is TRBV6-5 and J is TRBJ2-7, with a weak D call TRBD1 (5 bases). The CDR3 length is 14 residues. CDR1 and CDR2 from the germline V gene are MNHEY and SVGAGI. V dropped 4 bases and J dropped 2 bases, with 12 bases sitting between them. CDR3 amino acids: CASSSSPGTYEQYF. The CDR3 DNA reads TGTGCCAGCAGTTCATCCCCAGGGACCTACGAGCAGTACTTC.